These 31 T cell receptor beta chains originate from one sample sequenced in a study of shared clonotypes between healthy human individuals. The protocol was immunoSEQ multiplex PCR, while the TCRdb copy is restricted to in-frame clones and leaves out a portion. This sample has 450,000 to 500,000 clones; more than 65% occur once, and the top ten carry about an eighth. Input material: PBMCs. These receptors were collected from a woman aged 35 to 49 in good health. Some clones in this sample may be carry-over from other donors' samples.

The chain links TRBV29-1 to TRBJ2-7; D may correspond to TRBD1 or TRBD2 (5 bases each). Trimming shortened V by 4 bases and J by 3 bases, and 16 bases separated the two germline ends. This CDR3 spans 14 amino acids. The V gene's germline CDR1 is SQVTM and CDR2 ANQGSEA. CDR3 bases: TGCAGCGTTGGGGCGGTAGGGGACCTCTACGAGCAGTACTTC. Translation: CSVGAVGDLYEQYF.

This clone was counted once. The CDR3 nucleotides read TGTGCCAGCAGCGCCGACTGGTTCTCCTACGAGCAGTACTTC. Translation gives CASSADWFSYEQYF. V usage is TRBV5-4 and J usage is TRBJ2-7, with D unresolved. V lost 4 bases, J lost 0 bases, and 11 bases lay in between. The CDR3 has 14 amino acids. Germline-derived CDR1 and CDR2 are SGHNT and YYREEE (reference sequence).

The rearrangement links TRBV5-1 to TRBJ2-7; tentatively, D is TRBD2 (6 bases). Germline assignment: CDR1 SGHRS and CDR2 YFSETQ. V was clipped by 0 bases and J by 6 bases, with 13 bases between them. The CDR3 loop spans 14 amino acids. CDR3 in DNA: TGCGCCAGCAGCTTGGGCGGGGATCTCCGCGAGCAGTACTTC. Its protein is CASSLGGDLREQYF. Complete variable domain (other parts from reference TRBV5-1 and TRBJ2-7): KAGVTQTPRYLIKTRGQQVTLSCSPISGHRSVSWYQQTPGQGLQFLFEYFSETQRNKGNFPGRFSGRQFSNSRSEMNVSTLELGDSALYLCASSLGGDLREQYFGPGTRLTVT.

The rearrangement joins TRBV7-8 to TRBJ2-3; tentative D call: TRBD2 (7 bases). The germline V and J ends were trimmed by 5 bases and 3 bases, with 15 bases remaining between them. The CDR3 is 15 amino acids. The germline gives CDR1 SGHVS, CDR2 FQNEAQ. CDR3: CASSLGAGVTDTQYF. The CDR3 nucleotides read TGTGCCAGCAGCCTGGGGGCGGGAGTAACAGATACGCAGTATTTT.

CDR3 DNA: TGTGCCAACTCGACGTACCAAGAGACCCAGTACTTC. Its translation: CANSTYQETQYF. V usage is TRBV27 and J usage is TRBJ2-5; D is ambiguous. The CDR3 has 12 amino acids. Germline CDR1 and CDR2: MNHEY and SMNVEV (reference sequence). Trimming cost V 10 bases and J 0 bases, with 9 bases left between them.

The V gene is TRBV20-1, the J gene TRBJ1-1; 10 bases line up with TRBD1. The CDR3 contains 11 residues. The germline CDR1 and CDR2 sequences are DFQATT and SNEGSKA (reference sequence). The CDR3 DNA follows: TGCATCGGACAGGGGGACACTGAAGCTTTCTTT. Protein: CIGQGDTEAFF.

This chain links TRBV5-1 with TRBJ1-2; a possible D gene is TRBD1 (6 bases). The ends were cut back, 4 bases at V and 4 bases at J, with 11 bases in the middle. Germline-derived CDR1 and CDR2 are SGHRS and YFSETQ. The CDR3 contains 13 residues. CDR3 coding DNA: TGCGCCAGCAGCGGGGGGCCGGGCTATGGCTACACCTTC. Protein sequence: CASSGGPGYGYTF.

The CDR3 is CASSETSGSVQFF. The CDR3 nucleotides are TGTGCCAGCAGTGAGACTAGCGGGAGTGTGCAGTTCTTC. This chain uses TRBV27 with TRBJ2-1; 12 bases fit TRBD2. CDR1 and CDR2 from the germline V gene are MNHEY and SMNVEV (reference sequence). After removal of 5 bases from V and 12 bases from J, the junction contained 5 bases not matched to a gene. The CDR3 is made up of 13 amino acids.

The gene calls are TRBV30 and TRBJ2-1; D uncertain. The V end lost 0 bases, the J end lost 9 bases, and 12 bases lay between the germline ends. The CDR3 consists of 13 residues. Germline V gene sequence: CDR1 GTSNPN, CDR2 SVGIG (reference sequence). The CDR3 DNA is TGTGCCTGGAGTGTACCGGCGATCTTTGAGCAGTTCTTC. It encodes CAWSVPAIFEQFF.

V and J are TRBV5-4 and TRBJ2-7, with a tentative D call TRBD2 (5 bases). The CDR3 spans 14 residues. The V end lost 0 bases, the J end lost 6 bases, and 13 bases lay between the germline ends. Germline V CDR1 and CDR2: SGHNT, YYREEE (reference sequence). For the CDR3, the DNA is TGTGCCAGCAGCTTGGGAGGGCTAGCAGGCGAGCAGTACTTC. Amino acid sequence: CASSLGGLAGEQYF.

The J gene is TRBJ2-5, the V gene TRBV28, with 8 bases that match TRBD1. The CDR3 runs 15 residues. With V trimmed by 5 bases and J by 5 bases, 10 bases remained unmatched. Per germline, CDR1 MDHEN and CDR2 SYDVKM. This chain's CDR3 is CASSGFRTGRETQYF. The CDR3, as DNA: TGTGCCAGCAGTGGCTTCAGGACAGGGAGGGAGACCCAGTACTTC.

The chain is built from TRBV6-6 and TRBJ2-3; 10 nucleotides match TRBD1. Trimming took 6 bases from V and 3 from J; bases not matched to a gene: 9. This CDR3 contains 16 residues. Germline-derived CDR1 and CDR2 are MNHNY and SVGAGI (reference sequence). Here the CDR3 DNA reads TGTGCCAGCAGCAGACAGGGGGCTAGCGGAACAGATACGCAGTATTTT. It specifies CASSRQGASGTDTQYF.

The genes are TRBV19 and TRBJ1-5; D is undetermined. The V end was cut by 0 bases, the J end by 7 bases, with 13 bases between. The CDR3 is made up of 15 amino acids. Germline V gene lookup returns CDR1 LNHDA and CDR2 SQIVND (reference sequence). The CDR3 sequence: CASSIDSAGGQPQHF. For the CDR3, the DNA is TGTGCCAGTAGTATAGATTCTGCAGGAGGACAGCCCCAGCATTTT.

The chain carries TRBV29-1 and TRBJ2-3; the D gene is possibly TRBD2 (6 bases). Trimming took off 4 bases at V and 0 bases at J, with 14 bases between the two ends. CDR3 length: 15 amino acids. The germline V gene has CDR1 SQVTM and CDR2 ANQGSEA. This CDR3 reads CSVAMLASSTDTQYF. The CDR3 nucleotides are TGCAGCGTTGCCATGCTAGCGTCTAGCACAGATACGCAGTATTTT.

The gene calls are TRBV19 and TRBJ2-7; 10 nucleotides match TRBD2. CDR3 length: 13 amino acids. V lost 7 bases, J lost 7 bases, and 7 bases stayed unmatched. The germline V gene has CDR1 LNHDA and CDR2 SQIVND (reference sequence). The CDR3: CASTRLAGGEQYF. In nucleotides, the CDR3 is TGTGCCAGTACGCGACTAGCGGGCGGGGAGCAGTACTTC.

This clone was observed a handful of times. The CDR3 region has the DNA TGTGCCAGCAGCCGCCCTAGCGGGAGCTCCTACAATGAGCAGTTCTTC. Its protein product is CASSRPSGSSYNEQFF. The chain joins TRBV11-2 to TRBJ2-1, with 10 bases lining up with TRBD2. The ends lost 5 bases at V and 0 bases at J; junction bases unmatched: 4. CDR3 size: 16 residues. Germline CDR1 is SGHAT and CDR2 is FQNNGV.

The genes are TRBV9 and TRBJ1-1; 8 nucleotides align to TRBD1. V lost 0 bases to trimming and J lost 6 bases; unmatched junction nucleotides: 16. The CDR3 sequence is 18 residues long. Germline V lookup: CDR1 SGDLS, CDR2 YYNGEE. CDR3 bases: TGTGCCAGCAGCGTAGGGGGTATAGGACAGGGAGAGTGGTCTGAAGCTTTCTTT. Translation gives CASSVGGIGQGEWSEAFF.

This clone has just one count. The DNA for the CDR3 is TGTGCCAGCAGCTTAGATTCCGCCTACGAGCAGTACTTC. It is translated as CASSLDSAYEQYF. The V gene is TRBV11-2, the J gene TRBJ2-7, with D uncertain. Trimming removed 0 bases from V and 2 bases from J, with 5 bases in between. This CDR3 has 13 residues. CDR1 SGHAT and CDR2 FQNNGV come from the germline V gene.

Turning to this clone: A far larger clone differs by one base, so this is likely a read error. Other DNA sequences of this sample code for an identical CDR3. The chain combines TRBV7-9 with TRBJ2-1, with D unresolved. The germline CDR1 and CDR2 sequences are SEHNR and FQNEAQ (reference sequence). The CDR3 runs 15 residues. This chain's CDR3 is CASSLVPEAYDEQFF. The CDR3 DNA is TGTGCCAGCAGCTTAGTTCCAGAGGCCTACGATGAGCAGTTCTTC.

The J gene is TRBJ1-1, the V gene TRBV2, with no clear D. CDR1 is SNHLY and CDR2 is FYNNEI in the germline V gene. The CDR3 is 15 amino acids. Trimming pared 5 bases from V and 1 base from J, leaving 14 bases between. Here the CDR3 reads CASSWLSGRNTEAFF. In nucleotides, the CDR3 is TGTGCCAGCAGTTGGCTCAGTGGGAGGAACACTGAAGCTTTCTTT.

Regarding this clone: A read error may explain this, as a much larger clone is one base away. The genes are TRBV5-1 and TRBJ2-3, with a weak D call TRBD1 (6 bases). The CDR3 sequence is 16 residues long. The ends were cut back, 1 base at V and 1 base at J, with 13 bases in the middle. Per germline, CDR1 SGHRS and CDR2 YFSETQ. CDR3 bases: TGCGCCAGCAGCTTGTGGGGGCAGGGGTGCACAGATACGCAGTATTTT. This translates into CASSLWGQGCTDTQYF.

This clone was seen ten or more times. V is TRBV10-2 and J is TRBJ2-1; 11 nucleotides agree with TRBD2. J gave up 13 bases and V 6 bases, and 5 bases lay outside the gene matches. Germline V gene lookup returns CDR1 WSHSY and CDR2 SAAADI. The CDR3 has 12 amino acids. The CDR3 nucleotides are TGCGCCAGCAGCAAACTAGCGGGAGTACAGTTCTTC. Translated: CASSKLAGVQFF.

The J gene is TRBJ2-7, the V gene TRBV30; D might be TRBD1 (6 bases). CDR1 GTSNPN and CDR2 SVGIG come from the germline V gene (reference sequence). V shed 0 bases and J shed 7 bases, with 25 bases lying between them. The CDR3 spans 17 residues. Here the CDR3 DNA reads TGTGCCTGGAGTGTGTGGTTAGGGGGAAACCTACCGGGGGAGCAGTACTTC. Protein product: CAWSVWLGGNLPGEQYF.

The V call is TRBV7-9, the J call TRBJ2-2, with D perhaps matching TRBD1 (5 bases). The CDR3 runs 17 residues. In germline, CDR1 is SEHNR, CDR2 FQNEAQ (reference sequence). Trimming shortened V by 3 bases and J by 4 bases, and 18 bases separated the two germline ends. The CDR3: CASSFPAGSSVTGELFF. The CDR3 bases are TGTGCCAGCAGCTTCCCGGCAGGGTCCTCGGTCACCGGGGAGCTGTTTTTT.

This chain connects TRBV27 to TRBJ2-3, with D perhaps given as TRBD1 or TRBD2 (5 bases each). The CDR3 sequence is 15 residues long. V dropped 5 bases and J dropped 4 bases, with 16 bases sitting between them. Germline V CDR1 and CDR2: MNHEY, SMNVEV (reference sequence). DNA for the CDR3: TGTGCCAGCAGTCTACCCTCGATGGGGGCAGATACGCAGTATTTT. This sequence encodes CASSLPSMGADTQYF.

The CDR3 nucleotides read TGTGCCAGCAGTCCCCTCGGGCTAGCGGTGAGGGGTGATGAGCAGTTCTTC. Its translation is CASSPLGLAVRGDEQFF. The chain has TRBV28 and TRBJ2-1; 7 positions agree with TRBD2. The CDR3 has 17 residues. CDR1 and CDR2 (germline): MDHEN, SYDVKM. Trimming at V came to 5 bases and at J to 8 bases, leaving 18 bases not matched to a gene.

The V and J genes are TRBV5-1 and TRBJ2-1; 10 positions agree with TRBD1. The CDR3 is 15 residues long. Germline V gene sequence: CDR1 SGHRS, CDR2 YFSETQ. V lost 0 bases and J lost 12; bases outside the gene matches: 9. The DNA of the CDR3 is TGCGCCAGCAGCTTGGAGGGACAGGGGCTAATGGTGCAGTTCTTC. Protein sequence: CASSLEGQGLMVQFF.

This clone appeared a single time. The V and J genes are TRBV7-9 and TRBJ2-6; D remains unclear. The CDR3 has 16 amino acids. CDR1 is SEHNR and CDR2 is FQNEAQ in the germline V gene (reference sequence). V dropped 5 bases and J dropped 0 bases, with 11 bases sitting between them. CDR3 in DNA: TGTGCCAGCAGCCCCAGCGTGAGCTCTGGGGCCAACGTCCTGACTTTC. It yields the protein CASSPSVSSGANVLTF.

V usage is TRBV6-6 and J usage is TRBJ2-2, with D maybe TRBD2 (6 bases). CDR3 length: 14 residues. Germline CDR1 MNHNY, CDR2 SVGAGI (reference sequence). Trimming took 7 bases from V and 0 from J, leaving 9 bases between them. CDR3 in DNA: TGTGCCAGCACCCGGGGGTCGAACACCGGGGAGCTGTTTTTT. Protein product: CASTRGSNTGELFF.

Regarding this clone: A far larger clone is off by one base, so a read error is likely. The CDR3 loop is CALFQGSTDTQYF. The CDR3 DNA reads TGTGCCCTTTTTCAGGGCAGCACAGATACGCAGTATTTT. The gene calls are TRBV30 and TRBJ2-3; possible D gene TRBD1, 5 bases. V lost 8 bases and J lost 0, with 12 bases in between. The CDR3 sequence is 13 residues long. Germline lookup yields CDR1 GTSNPN and CDR2 SVGIG (reference sequence).

This clone was observed a handful of times. The chain couples TRBV9 to TRBJ2-2; possible D gene TRBD1, 6 bases. The CDR3 consists of 15 residues. V dropped 4 bases and J dropped 3 bases, with 13 bases sitting between them. Germline CDR1 is SGDLS and CDR2 is YYNGEE. The CDR3 is CASSLRGVDTGELFF. Written as DNA, the CDR3 is TGTGCCAGCAGCCTCAGGGGAGTCGACACCGGGGAGCTGTTTTTT. The full variable domain, its missing parts supplied by reference TRBV9 and TRBJ2-2, is DSGVTQTPKHLITATGQRVTLRCSPRSGDLSVYWYQQSLDQGLQFLIQYYNGEERAKGNILERFSAQQFPDLHSELNLSSLELGDSALYFCASSLRGVDTGELFFGEGSRLTVL.